The rows below give T cell receptor beta chains drawn from one sample of a study of T cell repertoires in cytomegalovirus infection. TCRdb itself ran the reads through MiXCR, one entry per CDR3 protein. The sample consists of around 450,000 distinct CDR3 sequences, around 11% of them appearing once. The sequenced material came from PBMCs. The origin of the receptors is a human donor in good health (CMV status not recorded). Some clones in this sample may be carry-over from other donors' samples. CDR3s include the opening cysteine and the closing phenylalanine or tryptophan. D genes are given only for firm matches. Clone size is stated in some rows and not others, as once, few, many or a class when expanded.

TRBJ1-2 TRBV20-1 - - TGCAGTGCTGACCTCGGCGATGGCTACACCTTC CSADLGDGYTF
TRBJ2-7 TRBV20-1 TRBD2 many TGCAGTGCTAGAGAAGGACTAGCGGAATACTACGAGCAGTACTTC CSAREGLAEYYEQYF
TRBJ2-3 TRBV7-3 - - TGTGCCAGCAGCTCGGACAGCCGAGATACGCAGTATTTT CASSSDSRDTQYF
TRBJ1-1 TRBV7-9 TRBD1 many TGTGCCAGCAGCCCAGCAGGACAGGGGGCAGGGACTGAAGCTTTCTTT CASSPAGQGAGTEAFF
TRBJ2-5 TRBV5-6 - many TGTGCCAGCACCGATACTGGGCAAGAGACCCAGTACTTC CASTDTGQETQYF
TRBJ2-5 TRBV7-2 - many TGTGCCAGCAGCTTAGGTGGGTCAGAGACCCAGTACTTC CASSLGGSETQYF
TRBJ1-1 TRBV19 - - TGTGCCAGTAGTATAGGTTCAGGGAGGTACACTGAAGCTTTCTTT CASSIGSGRYTEAFF
TRBJ1-2 TRBV28 - many TGTGCCAGCAGTCGTATGTTGGCAGGGAGATATGGCTACACCTTC CASSRMLAGRYGYTF
TRBJ2-2 TRBV11-2 - many TGTGCCAGCAGCCTATTGTCCGGGACTTACACCGGGGAGCTGTTTTTT CASSLLSGTYTGELFF
TRBJ1-2 TRBV6-5 TRBD1 many TGTGCCAGCAGTTCGAGACAGGGTAATGGCTACACCTTC CASSSRQGNGYTF
TRBJ2-4 TRBV9 TRBD2 - TGTGCCAGCAGCGAGACTAGCGTCTATAACATTCAGTACTTC CASSETSVYNIQYF
TRBJ2-7 TRBV6-5 TRBD1 many TGTGCCAGCAGTTCGCAGGGGGCCCTTCCCTACGAGCAGTACTTC CASSSQGALPYEQYF
TRBJ2-1 TRBV7-9 - - TGTGCCAGCAGCTTTTCTAGGGGAGGCCAGGGGGAGCAGTTCTTC CASSFSRGGQGEQFF
TRBJ2-7 TRBV12-5 TRBD1 many TGTGCTAGTGGTTCGACCAACAGGGGAAACTACGAGCAGTACTTC CASGSTNRGNYEQYF
TRBJ1-1 TRBV11-2 TRBD1 few TGTGCCAGCAGCCGGACAGGGGGAGCTTTCTTT CASSRTGGAFF
TRBJ2-4 TRBV7-7 TRBD2 - TGTGCTAGCTCTAATTTACTTTCGACTAGCGGGAGAGATCGGTTTCTTAAAAACATTCAGTACTTC CASSNLLSTSGRDRFLKNIQYF
TRBJ2-1 TRBV2 - few TGTGCCAGCAGTAAACTCAGATACAATGAGCAGTTCTTC CASSKLRYNEQFF
TRBJ2-5 TRBV7-9 - many TGTGCCAGCAGCCTCCCGACCCACACCTCGGAGACCCAGTACTTC CASSLPTHTSETQYF
TRBJ1-5 TRBV27 - many TGTGCCAGCAGTCCCGTTATGATGACCAATCAGCCCCAGCATTTT CASSPVMMTNQPQHF
TRBJ2-1 TRBV7-3 TRBD2 many TGTGCCAGCAGCTTAAAGACTAGCGGGAGTAATGAGCAGTTCTTC CASSLKTSGSNEQFF
TRBJ1-2 TRBV7-2 - many TGTGCCAGCAGCTTAGACGCGGTACGGAGCTATGGCTACACCTTC CASSLDAVRSYGYTF
TRBJ1-1 TRBV6-1 - many TGTGCCATCCATGACATTTCATACACTGAAGCTTTCTTT CAIHDISYTEAFF
TRBJ1-2 TRBV4-1 - many TGCGCCAGCAGCCAAGATTCCGGCAGGGGCTATGGCTACACCTTC CASSQDSGRGYGYTF
TRBJ2-1 TRBV6-5 - - TGTGCCAGCAGTTACATCTTGACAGGTAGACTAGGTGAAGGCCACAATGAGCAGTTCTTC CASSYILTGRLGEGHNEQFF
TRBJ2-2 TRBV6-2/TRBV6-3 - many TGTGCCAGCAGTCCCTTTCGGGACACCGGGGAGCTGTTTTTT CASSPFRDTGELFF
TRBJ2-3 TRBV7-8 TRBD2 many TGTGCCAGCAGCGTAATGGGCGGGGGGGCCCTAGATACGCAGTATTTT CASSVMGGGALDTQYF
TRBJ2-1 TRBV7-3 TRBD1 many TGTGCCAGCAGCCCCGACAGGGCTGGTTGGAATGAGCAGTTCTTC CASSPDRAGWNEQFF
TRBJ2-5 TRBV28 - many TGTGCCAGCAGTTCAACAGGGTTGGAGACCCAGTACTTC CASSSTGLETQYF
TRBJ2-3 TRBV11-1 TRBD2 many TGTGCCAGCAGCTTAGCGATCACTAGCGGGGAGGTCACAGATACGCAGTATTTT CASSLAITSGEVTDTQYF
TRBJ2-2 TRBV3-1 - many TGCGCCAGCAGCCAAGGGCCCGGGGAGCTGTTTTTT CASSQGPGELFF
TRBJ2-1 TRBV2 - few TGTGCCAGCAGTGAGAACGCCATCCGGGAGCAGTTCTTC CASSENAIREQFF